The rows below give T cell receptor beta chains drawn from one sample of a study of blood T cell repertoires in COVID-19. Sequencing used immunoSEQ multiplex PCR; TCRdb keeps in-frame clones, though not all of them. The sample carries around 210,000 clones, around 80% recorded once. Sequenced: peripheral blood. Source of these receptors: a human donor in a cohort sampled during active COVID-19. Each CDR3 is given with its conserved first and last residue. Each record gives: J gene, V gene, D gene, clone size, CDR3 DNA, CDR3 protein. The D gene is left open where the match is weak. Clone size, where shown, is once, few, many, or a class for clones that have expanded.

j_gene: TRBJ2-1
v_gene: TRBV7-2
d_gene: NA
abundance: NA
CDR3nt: TGTGCCAGCAGACCCCTAGGGGGTAATGAGCAGTTCTTC
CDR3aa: CASRPLGGNEQFF

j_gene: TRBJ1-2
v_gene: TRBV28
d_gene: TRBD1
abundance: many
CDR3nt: TGTGCCGGGGGGACAGGGTTTACTCCTGGTGGCTACACCTTC
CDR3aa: CAGGTGFTPGGYTF

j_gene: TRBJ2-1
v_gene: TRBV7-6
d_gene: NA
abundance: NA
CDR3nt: TGTGCCAGCAGCCCAACCCCCAGGAATGAGCAGTTCTTC
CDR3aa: CASSPTPRNEQFF

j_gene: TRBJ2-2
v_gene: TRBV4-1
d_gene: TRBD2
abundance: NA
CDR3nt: TGCGCCAGCAGCCACTCGTATTTAGCGGGAGGGCCTACCGGGGAGCTGTTTTTT
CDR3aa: CASSHSYLAGGPTGELFF

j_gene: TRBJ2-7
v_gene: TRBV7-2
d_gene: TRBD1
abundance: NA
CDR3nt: TGTGCCAGCGGAAACGGATGGGGACAGGCCTACGAGCAGTACTTC
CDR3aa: CASGNGWGQAYEQYF

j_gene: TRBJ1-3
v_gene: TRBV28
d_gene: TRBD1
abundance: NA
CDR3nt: TGTGCCAGCAGTAAAGGACAGGGGCCGATCACTGGAAACACCATATATTTT
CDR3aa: CASSKGQGPITGNTIYF

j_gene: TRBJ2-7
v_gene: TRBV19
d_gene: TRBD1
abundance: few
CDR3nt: TGTGCCAGTCACGGGACAGGGGGCCGCGAGCAGTACTTC
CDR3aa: CASHGTGGREQYF

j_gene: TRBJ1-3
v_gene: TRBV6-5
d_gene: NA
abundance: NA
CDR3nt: TGTGCCAGCAGTCCTCTAAGCTCTGGAAACACCATATATTTT
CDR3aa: CASSPLSSGNTIYF

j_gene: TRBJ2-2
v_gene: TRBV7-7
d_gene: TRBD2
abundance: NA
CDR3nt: TGTGCTAGCAGCTTAGAGCGGGGGGTCACCGGGGAGCTGTTTTTT
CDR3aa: CASSLERGVTGELFF

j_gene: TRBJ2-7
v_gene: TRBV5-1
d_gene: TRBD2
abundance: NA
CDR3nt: TGCGCCAGCAGCACCGACCTAGCGGGGCAGTACTTC
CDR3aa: CASSTDLAGQYF

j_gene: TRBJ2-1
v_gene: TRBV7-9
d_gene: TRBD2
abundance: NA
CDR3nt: TGTGCCAGCAGCTTTAGCGGGAACAATGAGCAGTTCTTC
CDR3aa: CASSFSGNNEQFF

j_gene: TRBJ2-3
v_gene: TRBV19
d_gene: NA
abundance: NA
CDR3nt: TGTGCCAGTAGTCCGCGGGCCACAGATACGCAGTATTTT
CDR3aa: CASSPRATDTQYF

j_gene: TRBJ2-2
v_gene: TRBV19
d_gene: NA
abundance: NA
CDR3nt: TGTGCGACATCCCAAACAACAACTAGTCCCGGGGAGCTGTTTTTT
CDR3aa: CATSQTTTSPGELFF

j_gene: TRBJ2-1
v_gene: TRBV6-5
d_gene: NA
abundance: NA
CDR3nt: TGTGCCAGCAGTTATCTGTCCATGGGCCAATACAATGAGCAGTTCTTC
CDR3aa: CASSYLSMGQYNEQFF

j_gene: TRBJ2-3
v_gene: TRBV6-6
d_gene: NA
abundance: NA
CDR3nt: TGTGCCAGCAGTTCCCCGACAGGAGATACGCAGTATTTT
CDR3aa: CASSSPTGDTQYF

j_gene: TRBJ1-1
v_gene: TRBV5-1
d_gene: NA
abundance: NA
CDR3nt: TGCGCCAGCAGCTTGAACCCTACCAAGAACACTGAAGCTTTCTTT
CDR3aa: CASSLNPTKNTEAFF

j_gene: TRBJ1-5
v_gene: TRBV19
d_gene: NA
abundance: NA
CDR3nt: TGTGCCAGTACCCCAGGGGTAAGCAATCAGCCCCAGCATTTT
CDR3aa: CASTPGVSNQPQHF

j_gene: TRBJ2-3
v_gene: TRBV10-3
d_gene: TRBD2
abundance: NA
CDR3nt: TGTGCCATCAGTGCGGGAGGGGTAACAGATACGCAGTATTTT
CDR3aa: CAISAGGVTDTQYF

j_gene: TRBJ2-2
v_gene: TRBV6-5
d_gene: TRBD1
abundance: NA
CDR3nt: TGTGCCAGCAAGAGACAGGGGGCTAACACCGGGGAGCTGTTTTTT
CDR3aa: CASKRQGANTGELFF

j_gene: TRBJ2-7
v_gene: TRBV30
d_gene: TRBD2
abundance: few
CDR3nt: TGTGCCTGGACTAGCGGCCTCTCCTACGAGCAGTACTTC
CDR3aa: CAWTSGLSYEQYF

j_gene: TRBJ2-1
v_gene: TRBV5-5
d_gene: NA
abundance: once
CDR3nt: TGTGCCAGCAGCTTGGACCGGGGAGCCTACAATGAGCAGTTCTTC
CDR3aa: CASSLDRGAYNEQFF

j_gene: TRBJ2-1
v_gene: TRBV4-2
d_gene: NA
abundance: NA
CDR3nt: TGTGCCAGCAGCCAAGCGAAGGGAAGGGGGACCAATGAGCAGTTCTTC
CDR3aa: CASSQAKGRGTNEQFF

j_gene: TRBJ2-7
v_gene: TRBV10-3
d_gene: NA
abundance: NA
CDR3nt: TGTGCCATCAGTCTAGGTGGGACAGAGCAGTACTTC
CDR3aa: CAISLGGTEQYF

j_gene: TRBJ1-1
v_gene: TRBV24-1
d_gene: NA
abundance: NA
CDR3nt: TGTGCCACCTCTACCCCGGGACAACAAGCTTTCTTT
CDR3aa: CATSTPGQQAFF

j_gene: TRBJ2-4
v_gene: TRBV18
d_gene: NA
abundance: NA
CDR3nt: TGTGCCAGCTCACCGGGTGGAGGGCTAGCGAGTGCCAAAAACATTCAGTACTTC
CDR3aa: CASSPGGGLASAKNIQYF

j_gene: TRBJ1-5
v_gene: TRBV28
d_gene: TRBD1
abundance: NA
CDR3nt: TGTGCCAGCAACAAATTGAAGACAGGGACCTTCGTTCAGCCCCAGCATTTT
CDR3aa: CASNKLKTGTFVQPQHF

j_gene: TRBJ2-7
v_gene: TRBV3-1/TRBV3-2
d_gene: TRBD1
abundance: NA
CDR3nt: TGTGCCAGCAGAGCGCCGGGACAGGGCCTACACGAGCAGTACTTC
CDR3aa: CASRAPGQGLHEQYF

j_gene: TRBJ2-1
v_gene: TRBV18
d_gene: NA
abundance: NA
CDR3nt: TGTGCCAGCTCGATGACTAGAGCCTATGAGCAGTTCTTC
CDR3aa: CASSMTRAYEQFF

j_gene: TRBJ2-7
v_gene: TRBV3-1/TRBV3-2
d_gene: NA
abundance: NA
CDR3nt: TGTGCCAGCAGCCAAGTCTATACCGAGCAGTACTTC
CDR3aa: CASSQVYTEQYF

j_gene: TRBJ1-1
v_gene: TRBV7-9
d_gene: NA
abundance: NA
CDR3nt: TGTGCCAGCAGCTTAAATCGGGGATCGGCCACTGAAGCTTTCTTT
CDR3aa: CASSLNRGSATEAFF

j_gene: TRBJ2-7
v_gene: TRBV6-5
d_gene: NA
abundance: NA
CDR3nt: TGTGCCAGCAGGGACAGCGGAAGCTCCTACGAGCAGTACTTC
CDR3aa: CASRDSGSSYEQYF

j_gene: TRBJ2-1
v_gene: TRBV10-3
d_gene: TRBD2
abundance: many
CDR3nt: TGTGCCATCAGTGACATCGGGACTAGCGGGAGTCGGTACAATGAGCAGTTCTTC
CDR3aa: CAISDIGTSGSRYNEQFF

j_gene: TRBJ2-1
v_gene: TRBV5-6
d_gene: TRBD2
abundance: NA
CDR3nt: TGTGCCAGCAGCTCTGTGACTAGCGCATATTACAATGAGCAGTTCTTC
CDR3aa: CASSSVTSAYYNEQFF

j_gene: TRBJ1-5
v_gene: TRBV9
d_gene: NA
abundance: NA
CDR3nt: TGTGCCAGCAGCCAAAGAGACAAATGGGGCAATCAGCCCCAGCATTTT
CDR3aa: CASSQRDKWGNQPQHF

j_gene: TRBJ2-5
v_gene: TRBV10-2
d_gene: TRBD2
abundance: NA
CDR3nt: TGCGCCAGCAGCACAATAGCGGGAGTTGGGAAGACCCAGTACTTC
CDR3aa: CASSTIAGVGKTQYF

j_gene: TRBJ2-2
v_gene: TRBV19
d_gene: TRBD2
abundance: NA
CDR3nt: TGTGCCAGTAATTGGCTAGCGGAGACCGGGGAGCTGTTTTTT
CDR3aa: CASNWLAETGELFF

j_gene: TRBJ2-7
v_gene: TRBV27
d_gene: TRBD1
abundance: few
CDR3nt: TGTGCCAGCAGTTTATCGACGACAGGGGTCTACGAGCAGTACTTC
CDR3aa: CASSLSTTGVYEQYF

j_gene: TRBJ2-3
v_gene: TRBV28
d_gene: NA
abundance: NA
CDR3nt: TGTGCCAGCAGCATACCGGGCTCGGGGGCAGATACGCAGTATTTT
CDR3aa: CASSIPGSGADTQYF

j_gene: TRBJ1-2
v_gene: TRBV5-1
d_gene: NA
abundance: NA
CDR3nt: TGCGCCAGCAGCGCCACAGGGAACTATGGCTACACCTTC
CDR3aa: CASSATGNYGYTF

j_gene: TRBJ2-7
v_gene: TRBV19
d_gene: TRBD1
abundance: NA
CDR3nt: TGTGCCAGCCGGGACAGCCCCCACGAGCAGTACTTC
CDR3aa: CASRDSPHEQYF

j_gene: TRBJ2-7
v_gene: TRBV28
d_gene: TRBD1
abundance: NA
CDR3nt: TGTGCCAGCACCACCTCGGGGACAGGGGTCTACGAGCAGTACTTC
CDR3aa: CASTTSGTGVYEQYF

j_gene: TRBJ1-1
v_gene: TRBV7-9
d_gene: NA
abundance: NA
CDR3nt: TGTGCCAGCAGCTTAAGGGGGAATAACAGAATGGGCACTGAAGCTTTCTTT
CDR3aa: CASSLRGNNRMGTEAFF

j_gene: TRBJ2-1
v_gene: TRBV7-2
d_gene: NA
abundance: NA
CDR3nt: TGTGCCAGCAGCCTAAACGGTGAGCAGTTCTTC
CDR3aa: CASSLNGEQFF

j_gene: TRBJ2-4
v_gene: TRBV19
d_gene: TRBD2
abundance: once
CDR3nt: TGTGCCAGTAGTATAGATCAGGGAGGGATAGGAAACATTCAGTACTTC
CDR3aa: CASSIDQGGIGNIQYF

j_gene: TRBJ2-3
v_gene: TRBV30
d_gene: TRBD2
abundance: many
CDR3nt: TGTGCCTGGACCGATCTTAGCGGGATTGGGGATACGCAGTATTTT
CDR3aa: CAWTDLSGIGDTQYF

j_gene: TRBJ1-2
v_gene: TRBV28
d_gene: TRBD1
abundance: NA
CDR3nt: TGTGCCAGCAGTCTTACCCCGGGACAGACGAGCGGCTACACCTTC
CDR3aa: CASSLTPGQTSGYTF

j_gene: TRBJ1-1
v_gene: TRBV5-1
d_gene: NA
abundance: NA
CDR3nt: TGCGCCAGCAGCTCCGACTGGAACACTGAAGCTTTCTTT
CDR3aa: CASSSDWNTEAFF

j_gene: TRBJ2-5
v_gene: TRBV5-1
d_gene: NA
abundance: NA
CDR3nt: TGCGCCAGCAAGCGGGACATCCAAGAGACCCAGTACTTC
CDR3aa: CASKRDIQETQYF